The 18 T cell receptor beta chains below were found in one sample sequenced in a study of blood T cell repertoires in COVID-19. Assay used: immunoSEQ multiplex PCR; TCRdb lists only in-frame clones, some missing. The sample contains some 250,000 clones, approximately 84% of which appear only once. Sequencing was done on a sample of peripheral blood. The receptors derive from a man aged 45 to 65 with active or convalescent COVID-19.

This chain links TRBV6-1 with TRBJ2-1; D is possibly TRBD1 (6 bases). V shed 1 base and J shed 4 bases, with 11 bases lying between them. This CDR3 comprises 15 residues. From germline, CDR1 is MNHNS and CDR2 SASEGT. Here the CDR3 DNA reads TGTGCCAGCAGTGAAGAGGAACAGGGTTACAATGAGCAGTTCTTC. Its protein is CASSEEEQGYNEQFF.

The chain couples TRBV5-1 to TRBJ2-2, with TRBD2 as a possible D gene (7 bases). The CDR3 length is 16 residues. Between the trimmed V and J ends, which lost 0 bases and 7 bases, there was a span of 16 bases. Germline assignment: CDR1 SGHRS and CDR2 YFSETQ. The CDR3 protein is CASSLAPGGRHGELFF. The DNA for the CDR3 is TGCGCCAGCAGCTTGGCCCCCGGGGGGCGACACGGGGAGCTGTTTTTT.

The chain is built from TRBV19 and TRBJ1-1; D is perhaps TRBD1 (6 bases). Trimming stripped 5 bases from V and 3 bases from J, with 22 bases between. From germline, CDR1 is LNHDA and CDR2 SQIVND (reference sequence). This CDR3 spans 17 amino acids. CDR3 DNA sequence: TGTGCCAGTAGTCCAAACCCCGGACAGCCTAGGGACACTGAAGCTTTCTTT. This codes for CASSPNPGQPRDTEAFF.

The chain recombines TRBV7-2 with TRBJ2-7; D may be TRBD1 (7 bases). V lost 8 bases to trimming and J lost 7 bases, with 12 bases between them. The germline gives CDR1 SGHTA, CDR2 FQGNSA. The CDR3 covers 11 residues. CDR3 nucleotides: TGTGCCAGCTCACAGGGGAGGGAGCAGTACTTC. Translation gives CASSQGREQYF.

Only one count was recorded for this clone. The J gene is TRBJ1-5, the V gene TRBV11-3; the match to TRBD1 covers 9 bases. The CDR3 is 19 residues long. CDR1 is SGHNT, CDR2 YENEEA, per germline. Unmatched junction bases numbered 14, after V lost 5 bases and J lost 0 bases. CDR3 bases: TGTGCCAGCAGCCCTAAGACGGACAGGGGCCCGAATAGCAATCAGCCCCAGCATTTT. Translated, it gives CASSPKTDRGPNSNQPQHF. The whole variable domain, filled in from reference TRBV11-3 and TRBJ1-5, reads EAGVVQSPRYKIIEKKQPVAFWCNPISGHNTLYWYLQNLGQGPELLIRYENEEAVDDSQLPKDRFSAERLKGVDSTLKIQPAELGDSAVYLCASSPKTDRGPNSNQPQHFGDGTRLSIL.

The rearrangement links TRBV19 to TRBJ1-2, with a tentative D call TRBD1 (6 bases). Germline V gene data show CDR1 as LNHDA and CDR2 as SQIVND (reference sequence). Between the trimmed V and J ends, which lost 5 bases and 8 bases, there was a span of 18 bases. CDR3 length equals 14 residues. This CDR3 reads CASSSLQQGRGYTF. The CDR3, as DNA: TGTGCCAGTAGTTCCCTTCAACAGGGTCGGGGCTACACCTTC. The whole variable domain, filled in from reference TRBV19 and TRBJ1-2, reads DGGITQSPKYLFRKEGQNVTLSCEQNLNHDAMYWYRQDPGQGLRLIYYSQIVNDFQKGDIAEGYSVSREKKESFPLTVTSAQKNPTAFYLCASSSLQQGRGYTFGSGTRLTVV.

This clone has at least ten counts. DNA of the CDR3: TGCGCCAGCAGCCGGGGAGATGTCTTCGAGCAGTACTTC. The encoded protein is CASSRGDVFEQYF. The chain links TRBV5-1 to TRBJ2-7; D is perhaps TRBD2 (5 bases). The V gene lost 4 bases and the J gene lost 6 bases, with 14 bases spanning the gap. From germline, CDR1 is SGHRS and CDR2 YFSETQ. The CDR3 totals 13 residues.

This chain links TRBV11-2 with TRBJ1-1, with 8 nucleotides matching TRBD1. This CDR3 spans 15 amino acids. V lost 4 bases, J lost 4 bases, and 8 bases stayed unmatched. The germline V gene encodes CDR1 SGHAT and CDR2 FQNNGV. The CDR3: CASSSPGTGITEAFF. The CDR3 DNA is TGTGCCAGCAGCTCCCCCGGGACAGGAATCACTGAAGCTTTCTTT. Using reference TRBV11-2 and TRBJ1-1 for the parts outside the CDR3, the full variable domain is EAGVAQSPRYKIIEKRQSVAFWCNPISGHATLYWYQQILGQGPKLLIQFQNNGVVDDSQLPKDRFSAERLKGVDSTLKIQPAKLEDSAVYLCASSSPGTGITEAFFGQGTRLTVV.

The chain carries TRBV28 and TRBJ2-1; TRBD1 matches 9 bases. The germline V gene encodes CDR1 MDHEN and CDR2 SYDVKM. V trimming: 1 base; J trimming: 8 bases; junction bases outside the gene matches: 3. The CDR3 length is 14 residues. The CDR3 coding sequence is TGTGCCAGCAGTTTATCGGACAGGGGTTATGAGCAGTTCTTC. Encoded protein: CASSLSDRGYEQFF.

There are many counts of this clone. Other DNA sequences from this sample encode an identical CDR3 as well. V is TRBV3-1 (or the pseudogene TRBV3-2) and J is TRBJ2-1; TRBD2 aligns across 9 bases. Germline CDR1 is LGHDT and CDR2 is YNNKEL (reference sequence). The V gene end was trimmed by 3 bases and the J gene end by 1 base; junction bases not matched to a gene: 13. The CDR3 extends over 19 amino acids. The CDR3 region is CASSHDWGGGARSYNEQFF. DNA for the CDR3: TGTGCCAGCAGCCACGATTGGGGCGGGGGGGCCAGGTCCTACAATGAGCAGTTCTTC.

Regarding this clone: Germline and junction disagree at one end, which may indicate a read error. This chain uses TRBV20-1 with TRBJ2-7, with D possibly being TRBD2 (5 bases). From germline, CDR1 is DFQATT and CDR2 SNEGSKA (reference sequence). The CDR3 consists of 11 residues. CDR3 in amino acids: CSALGLYGQYF. The DNA of the CDR3 is TGCAGTGCCCTCGGACTCTACGGGCAGTACTTC.

The chain recombines TRBV18 with TRBJ1-3; D may be TRBD1 (5 bases). Germline CDR1 reads KGHSH; CDR2 reads LQKENI. This CDR3 spans 14 amino acids. V was shortened by 3 bases and J by 0 bases, with 6 bases between the two germline ends. The CDR3 is CASSPTGSGNTIYF. CDR3 sequence (DNA): TGTGCCAGCTCACCTACAGGCTCTGGAAACACCATATATTTT.

This clone appeared once. The chain carries TRBV5-4 and TRBJ2-5; D remains ambiguous. Trimming shortened V by 5 bases and J by 0 bases, and 11 bases separated the two germline ends. The CDR3 consists of 14 residues. Germline assignment: CDR1 SGHNT and CDR2 YYREEE (reference sequence). The chain's CDR3 is CASSPPVYQETQYF. In DNA form, the CDR3 reads TGTGCCAGCAGTCCCCCGGTGTACCAAGAGACCCAGTACTTC.

V and J are TRBV30 and TRBJ1-4; no definite D call. This CDR3 is built from 16 residues. Trimming cost V 2 bases and J 0 bases, with 13 bases left between them. The germline gives CDR1 GTSNPN, CDR2 SVGIG (reference sequence). CDR3 in DNA: TGTGCCTGGAGTCCCCCCGGTCATGCAACTAATGAAAAACTGTTTTTT. Its protein is CAWSPPGHATNEKLFF.

V gene TRBV5-6 combines with J gene TRBJ1-3; 7 positions match TRBD1. The CDR3 totals 15 residues. Germline V CDR1 and CDR2: SGHDT, YYEEEE. Trimming took 4 bases from V and 0 from J; bases not matched to a gene: 4. The DNA for the CDR3 is TGTGCCAGCAGCGACAGGGCTTTCTCTGGAAACACCATATATTTT. As protein: CASSDRAFSGNTIYF.

V gene TRBV27 combines with J gene TRBJ2-7, with TRBD2 identical over 15 bases. Trimming took 6 bases from V and 2 from J; bases not matched to a gene: 2. CDR3 length: 15 amino acids. The germline gives CDR1 MNHEY, CDR2 SMNVEV (reference sequence). The CDR3 loop reads CASRRTSGGAYEQYF. The CDR3 nucleotides are TGTGCCAGCAGGAGGACTAGCGGGGGGGCCTACGAGCAGTACTTC.

This chain links TRBV19 with TRBJ2-1; a possible D gene is TRBD2 (5 bases). Between the trimmed V and J ends, which lost 0 bases and 12 bases, there was a span of 12 bases. CDR3 size: 13 residues. The germline gives CDR1 LNHDA, CDR2 SQIVND (reference sequence). The CDR3, as DNA: TGTGCCAGTAGTATAGATGCGGGTCCTGGGCAGTTCTTC. Encoded protein: CASSIDAGPGQFF.

This chain connects TRBV7-2 to TRBJ2-1; D is perhaps TRBD1 (6 bases). V lost 0 bases and J 9 bases, leaving 15 bases between the germline ends. CDR3 length: 15 residues. Germline CDR1 is SGHTA and CDR2 is FQGNSA. The chain's CDR3 is CASSLAATKGGEQFF. For the CDR3, the DNA is TGTGCCAGCAGCTTAGCGGCGACAAAAGGGGGTGAGCAGTTCTTC. Based on the CDR3 plus reference TRBV7-2 and TRBJ2-1, the full variable domain is GAGVSQSPSNKVTEKGKDVELRCDPISGHTALYWYRQSLGQGLEFLIYFQGNSAPDKSGLPSDRFSAERTGGSVSTLTIQRTQQEDSAVYLCASSLAATKGGEQFFGPGTRLTVL.